This record looks at one T cell receptor beta chain sequence and its context. The target antigen is unknown. This specimen comes from a study of T cell responses to AZD1222 COVID-19 vaccine. About the study: Second doses that came at about 4 or about 12 weeks were put together. Findings of the study overall: Most donors were white British, females outnumbered males, and clonal diversity was possibly underestimated. Researchers report vaccine-associated CD4 TCRs spanning spike, with dominance at 160-218 and 743-854.

J lost 3 bases, V lost 5 bases, and 3 bases had no gene match. Germline V gene sequence: CDR1 MNHEY, CDR2 SMNVEV (reference sequence). The CDR3 extends over 14 amino acids. Sequencing was performed with immunoSEQ multiplex PCR; in TCRdb, only in-frame clones are kept and a portion is missing. This table holds some 140,000 clones, 70% to 90% found once. This sequence joins TRBV27 and TRBJ1-4; TRBD1 matches 7 bases. This TCR came from an adult in good health. The sequencing used peripheral blood, collected on day 0 of AZD1222 vaccination. CDR3 bases: TGTGCCAGCAGTCTACAGGGGTCTAATGAAAAACTGTTTTTT. Its protein product is CASSLQGSNEKLFF. Drawing the rest from reference TRBV27 and TRBJ1-4, the complete variable domain is EAQVTQNPRYLITVTGKKLTVTCSQNMNHEYMSWYRQDPGLGLRQIYYSMNVEVTDKGDVPEGYKVSRKEKRNFPLILESPSPNQTSLYFCASSLQGSNEKLFFGSGTQLSVL.